The 29 T cell receptor beta chains given below trace back to one sample, sequenced in a study of Ad26.COV2.S vaccination and SARS-CoV-2 variants. Libraries were prepared by immunoSEQ multiplex PCR; TCRdb keeps only in-frame clonotypes and omits some of them. The sample includes about 440,000 clones, roughly 87% seen only once; the top ten take approximately 4.3%. Noted treatment: around 19 received Ad26.COV2.S at low or high dose, single or two shots; 5 received placebo; per-sample allocation not given. Vaccine and placebo recipients were sampled on day 63 after the first injection. Sequenced here: peripheral blood, sampled in a trial of Ad26.COV2.S vaccine versus placebo. Source of these receptors: a person between 18 and 60 years old who received the Ad26.COV2.S COVID-19 vaccine or a placebo.

The chain uses TRBV5-1 and TRBJ2-3; D uncertain. V lost 0 bases and J 0 bases, leaving 8 bases between the germline ends. The germline CDR1 and CDR2 sequences are SGHRS and YFSETQ. The CDR3 covers 15 residues. Here the CDR3 reads CASSLEVSSTDTQYF. DNA of the CDR3: TGCGCCAGCAGCTTGGAGGTATCTAGCACAGATACGCAGTATTTT.

The V and J genes are TRBV12-3 or TRBV12-4 and TRBJ1-1; no firm D call. The CDR3 extends over 13 amino acids. Trimming cost V 1 base and J 7 bases, with 10 bases left between them. Written as DNA, the CDR3 is TGTGCCAGCAGTTTAGTGGGCGGCTATGAAGCTTTCTTT. This sequence encodes CASSLVGGYEAFF.

This clone was seen only a few times. V and J are TRBV28 and TRBJ1-2; tentatively, D is TRBD1 (6 bases). CDR1 and CDR2 from the germline V gene are MDHEN and SYDVKM. V lost 3 bases and J 5 bases, leaving 19 bases between the germline ends. The CDR3 totals 16 residues. This CDR3 reads CASSFPQDSFLYGYTF. The DNA of the CDR3 is TGTGCCAGCAGTTTTCCCCAGGACAGTTTTCTATATGGCTACACCTTC.

V gene TRBV5-4 combines with J gene TRBJ2-6, with TRBD2 matching 11 bases. The CDR3 runs to 19 residues. With 4 bases clipped from V and 2 bases from J, the junction kept 11 bases outside the gene matches. CDR1 and CDR2 from the germline V gene are SGHNT and YYREEE (reference sequence). The CDR3 DNA sequence: TGTGCCAGCAGCGCCGGCCTACTAGCGGGAGCAGCTGGGGCCAACGTCCTGACTTTC. Translation: CASSAGLLAGAAGANVLTF.

This clone was seen once. V and J are TRBV5-1 and TRBJ2-1; D remains ambiguous. Germline V gene sequence: CDR1 SGHRS, CDR2 YFSETQ. V lost 0 bases, J lost 9 bases, and 16 bases lay in between. The length of the CDR3 is 15 residues. CDR3 nucleotide sequence: TGCGCCAGCAGCTTGGATATTCCTAAAGCGCTTGAGCAGTTCTTC. Amino acid sequence: CASSLDIPKALEQFF. Looking up the rest from reference TRBV5-1 and TRBJ2-1 gives the full variable domain: KAGVTQTPRYLIKTRGQQVTLSCSPISGHRSVSWYQQTPGQGLQFLFEYFSETQRNKGNFPGRFSGRQFSNSRSEMNVSTLELGDSALYLCASSLDIPKALEQFFGPGTRLTVL.

The CDR3 DNA reads as TGTGCCATCAGTGAGGGTTCGGCCTTAAACTATGGCTACACCTTC. Amino acid sequence: CAISEGSALNYGYTF. The chain couples TRBV10-3 to TRBJ1-2; no reliable D call. V dropped 2 bases and J dropped 2 bases, with 12 bases sitting between them. Germline CDR1 ENHRY, CDR2 SYGVKD. The CDR3 is 15 amino acids.

The CDR3 reads CASSLGLRAGESPLHF. Written as DNA, the CDR3 is TGTGCCAGCAGTTTGGGGTTGAGGGCAGGGGAATCACCCCTCCACTTT. J is TRBJ1-6 and V is TRBV28, with D possibly matching TRBD1 (6 bases). Between the trimmed V and J ends, which lost 3 bases and 10 bases, there was a span of 19 bases. The CDR3 sequence is 16 residues long. Germline loops: CDR1 MDHEN, CDR2 SYDVKM.

Remarks on this clone: Within the sample, other DNA sequences also encode this same CDR3. The chain couples TRBV10-3 to TRBJ2-1, with 7 bases that match TRBD1. V lost 4 bases, J lost 0 bases, and 3 bases stayed unmatched. In germline, CDR1 is ENHRY, CDR2 SYGVKD. The CDR3 runs 15 residues. As DNA, the CDR3 is TGTGCCATCAGTGGGACAGGTAGCTCCTACAATGAGCAGTTCTTC. Its protein product is CAISGTGSSYNEQFF.

The rearrangement uses TRBV2 and TRBJ1-5; the D gene is possibly TRBD1 (5 bases). Germline-derived CDR1 and CDR2 are SNHLY and FYNNEI. The germline V and J ends were trimmed by 5 bases and 2 bases, with 16 bases remaining between them. The CDR3 is 16 amino acids. The CDR3 here is CASSSERRGGNQPQHF. The CDR3 DNA follows: TGTGCCAGCAGTTCGGAGAGAAGGGGCGGCAATCAGCCCCAGCATTTT.

The V gene is TRBV18, the J gene TRBJ1-1; no reliable D call. The germline V gene has CDR1 KGHSH and CDR2 LQKENI. The CDR3 contains 14 residues. V dropped 2 bases and J dropped 5 bases, with 12 bases sitting between them. CDR3 bases: TGTGCCAGCTCACCAGGTCAGGTTCCAACTGAAGCTTTCTTT. Amino acids: CASSPGQVPTEAFF.

V usage is TRBV18 and J usage is TRBJ2-5; tentatively, D is TRBD2 (5 bases). CDR3 length: 13 amino acids. Trimming took 5 bases from V and 6 from J, leaving 13 bases between them. Germline CDR1 KGHSH, CDR2 LQKENI. The CDR3 spells CASSAKGRKTQYF. CDR3 in DNA: TGTGCCAGCTCAGCTAAAGGGAGAAAGACCCAGTACTTC.

J is TRBJ2-1 and V is TRBV12-3 or TRBV12-4; 8 bases agree with TRBD1. The CDR3 is 12 residues long. The V and J ends lost 5 bases and 8 bases, in that order; junction bases with no gene match: 2. CDR3 residues: CASSTGGDEQFF. In DNA form, the CDR3 reads TGTGCCAGCAGTACAGGGGGTGATGAGCAGTTCTTC.

This chain joins TRBV7-3 and TRBJ2-7; the D is unclear. With 4 bases removed from V and 0 bases from J, the gap between germline ends came to 13 bases. CDR1 is SGHTA, CDR2 FQGTGA, per germline. The CDR3 loop spans 15 amino acids. CDR3 DNA sequence: TGTGCCAGCAGCTACGGACCGCCAAGCTCCTACGAGCAGTACTTC. It encodes CASSYGPPSSYEQYF. The full variable domain, its missing parts supplied by reference TRBV7-3 and TRBJ2-7, is GAGVSQTPSNKVTEKGKYVELRCDPISGHTALYWYRQSLGQGPEFLIYFQGTGAADDSGLPNDRFFAVRPEGSVSTLKIQRTERGDSAVYLCASSYGPPSSYEQYFGPGTRLTVT.

The V call is TRBV11-3, the J call TRBJ2-7, with TRBD1 matching 7 bases. The CDR3 has 15 amino acids. V gave up 1 base and J gave up 2 bases; unmatched junction bases: 5. Germline lookup yields CDR1 SGHNT and CDR2 YENEEA. CDR3 sequence (DNA): TGTGCCAGCAGCTTAGGACCGGGACAGACCTACGAGCAGTACTTC. Protein sequence: CASSLGPGQTYEQYF.

The CDR3 here is CASSLSQGAWYGYTF. The CDR3 DNA follows: TGTGCCAGCAGTTTAAGTCAGGGGGCTTGGTATGGCTACACCTTC. The chain employs TRBV27 and TRBJ1-2; 8 bases line up with TRBD1. The CDR3 sequence is 15 residues long. Germline lookup yields CDR1 MNHEY and CDR2 SMNVEV (reference sequence). Germline trimming cut 2 bases from V and 5 bases from J; bases unmatched to any gene: 7.

The rearrangement uses TRBV18 and TRBJ1-1; D call uncertain. The germline V gene encodes CDR1 KGHSH and CDR2 LQKENI. The ends were cut back, 3 bases at V and 1 base at J, with 15 bases in the middle. CDR3 length: 16 residues. CDR3 DNA sequence: TGTGCCAGCTCACCCCGACGGGAGGTTGGGAACACTGAAGCTTTCTTT. Its translation: CASSPRREVGNTEAFF. The entire variable domain, with the rest obtained from reference TRBV18 and TRBJ1-1, is as follows: NAGVMQNPRHLVRRRGQEARLRCSPMKGHSHVYWYRQLPEEGLKFMVYLQKENIIDESGMPKERFSAEFPKEGPSILRIQQVVRGDSAAYFCASSPRREVGNTEAFFGQGTRLTVV.

This chain joins TRBV28 and TRBJ2-7; 7 nucleotides agree with TRBD2. This CDR3 has 15 residues. Losses at the gene ends were 5 bases for V and 1 base for J; bases not matched to a gene: 8. The germline CDR1 and CDR2 sequences are MDHEN and SYDVKM. The CDR3 region has the DNA TGTGCCAGCAGTATGGCGGGAGCGAGATCCTACGAGCAGTACTTC. This gives the protein CASSMAGARSYEQYF.

This clone turned up a few times. The chain uses TRBV7-9 and TRBJ2-7, with 8 bases identical to TRBD2. The CDR3 is made up of 15 amino acids. CDR1 and CDR2 from the germline V gene are SEHNR and FQNEAQ (reference sequence). J lost 5 bases, V lost 5 bases, and 11 bases had no gene match. As DNA, the CDR3 is TGTGCCAGCAGCCCCGGGGAGGGACTAGTCCACGAGCAGTACTTC. This translates into CASSPGEGLVHEQYF.

This clone was detected once. The CDR3 protein is CASSQDWGTQPEQFF. The CDR3 DNA is TGTGCCAGCAGCCAAGATTGGGGGACACAGCCTGAGCAGTTCTTC. V usage is TRBV3-1 (or the pseudogene TRBV3-2) and J usage is TRBJ2-1; weak D call: TRBD1 (6 bases). Trimming left V 0 bases short and J 9 bases short, with 15 bases between. The germline V gene encodes CDR1 LGHDT and CDR2 YNNKEL (reference sequence). This CDR3 has 15 residues.

This clone appeared once. The CDR3 is CASSLAGTTTYEQYF. In DNA, the CDR3 is TGTGCCAGCAGCTTAGCTGGCACGACTACCTACGAGCAGTACTTC. The chain employs TRBV11-2 and TRBJ2-7; TRBD2 might be the D (5 bases). Germline CDR1 and CDR2: SGHAT and FQNNGV. There are 15 residues in the CDR3. Trimming removed 1 base from V and 2 bases from J, with 12 bases in between.

This clone came up a few times. The chain links TRBV9 to TRBJ1-4; no clear D gene. Germline CDR1 and CDR2: SGDLS and YYNGEE. This CDR3 comprises 14 residues. The V end was cut by 0 bases, the J end by 6 bases, with 9 bases between. The CDR3 DNA sequence: TGTGCCAGCAGCGTAGGGGCAGACCATGAAAAACTGTTTTTT. Encoded protein: CASSVGADHEKLFF. Based on the CDR3 plus reference TRBV9 and TRBJ1-4, the full variable domain is DSGVTQTPKHLITATGQRVTLRCSPRSGDLSVYWYQQSLDQGLQFLIQYYNGEERAKGNILERFSAQQFPDLHSELNLSSLELGDSALYFCASSVGADHEKLFFGSGTQLSVL.

V and J are TRBV30 and TRBJ2-1; D unresolved. CDR3 length: 13 residues. V lost 5 bases and J lost 6, with 14 bases in between. The V gene's germline CDR1 is GTSNPN and CDR2 SVGIG (reference sequence). The CDR3 loop reads CAWAPPPVNEQFF. In DNA, the CDR3 is TGTGCCTGGGCCCCCCCTCCTGTCAATGAGCAGTTCTTC.

This sequence joins TRBV30 and TRBJ2-1; D uncertain. V was shortened by 1 base and J by 1 base, with 2 bases between the two germline ends. Germline V lookup: CDR1 GTSNPN, CDR2 SVGIG (reference sequence). This CDR3 is 12 amino acids long. The CDR3 sequence: CAWSDSYNEQFF. The CDR3, as DNA: TGTGCCTGGAGTGATTCCTACAATGAGCAGTTCTTC.

The rearrangement links TRBV3-1 (or the pseudogene TRBV3-2) to TRBJ2-6; D possibly uses TRBD1 or TRBD2 (6 bases each). Per the germline V gene, CDR1 is LGHDT and CDR2 is YNNKEL (reference sequence). Trimming shortened V by 4 bases and J by 0 bases, and 13 bases separated the two germline ends. The CDR3 is made up of 17 amino acids. The chain's CDR3 is CASSPRGGGSGANVLTF. The DNA for the CDR3 is TGTGCCAGCAGCCCCAGAGGGGGAGGCTCTGGGGCCAACGTCCTGACTTTC.

This clone came up a few times. The chain couples TRBV7-6 to TRBJ2-5; D gene ambiguous. Germline-derived CDR1 and CDR2 are SGHVS and FNYEAQ. Trimming cost V 2 bases and J 4 bases, with 2 bases left between them. This CDR3 contains 11 residues. In DNA, the CDR3 is TGTGCCAGCAGCTTAACAGAGACCCAGTACTTC. Its protein product is CASSLTETQYF. The full variable domain, rest sourced from reference TRBV7-6 and TRBJ2-5, is GAGVSQSPRYKVTKRGQDVALRCDPISGHVSLYWYRQALGQGPEFLTYFNYEAQQDKSGLPNDRFSAERPEGSISTLTIQRTEQRDSAMYRCASSLTETQYFGPGTRLLVL.

The CDR3 here is CASSLKGGGTASPQHF. CDR3 sequence (DNA): TGTGCCAGCAGTTTAAAGGGCGGGGGGACGGCTAGCCCCCAGCATTTT. The rearrangement links TRBV28 to TRBJ1-5, with TRBD1 as a possible D gene (5 bases). V lost 2 bases and J 10 bases, leaving 21 bases between the germline ends. Germline assignment: CDR1 MDHEN and CDR2 SYDVKM. The CDR3 is made up of 16 amino acids.

This clone was seen a handful of times. This chain links TRBV29-1 with TRBJ1-1; D unresolved. V was clipped by 0 bases and J by 8 bases, with 10 bases between them. Germline lookup yields CDR1 SQVTM and CDR2 ANQGSEA. This CDR3 contains 12 residues. The chain's CDR3 is CSVEDWRSEAFF. Here the CDR3 DNA reads TGCAGCGTTGAAGATTGGAGGTCGGAAGCTTTCTTT. The whole variable domain, remainder taken from reference TRBV29-1 and TRBJ1-1, is SAVISQKPSRDICQRGTSLTIQCQVDSQVTMMFWYRQQPGQSLTLIATANQGSEATYESGFVIDKFPISRPNLTFSTLTVSNMSPEDSSIYLCSVEDWRSEAFFGQGTRLTVV.

The chain joins TRBV3-1 (or the pseudogene TRBV3-2) to TRBJ1-4; D call uncertain. The germline V gene encodes CDR1 LGHDT and CDR2 YNNKEL (reference sequence). The CDR3 sequence is 15 residues long. The V end was cut by 0 bases, the J end by 7 bases, with 12 bases between. The CDR3 loop is CASSQDKGFFEKLFF. The CDR3 DNA is TGTGCCAGCAGCCAAGACAAGGGTTTTTTTGAAAAACTGTTTTTT.

The chain carries TRBV2 and TRBJ2-1; D not resolved. Trimming stripped 0 bases from V and 9 bases from J, with 15 bases between. The CDR3 has 15 amino acids. The V gene's germline CDR1 is SNHLY and CDR2 FYNNEI. In nucleotides, the CDR3 is TGTGCCAGCAGTGAAGCCCGCGGCGATAGCAGTGAGCAGTTCTTC. As protein: CASSEARGDSSEQFF. The whole variable domain, remainder taken from reference TRBV2 and TRBJ2-1, is EPEVTQTPSHQVTQMGQEVILRCVPISNHLYFYWYRQILGQKVEFLVSFYNNEISEKSEIFDDQFSVERPDGSNFTLKIRSTKLEDSAMYFCASSEARGDSSEQFFGPGTRLTVL.